This section outlines one T cell receptor beta chain sequence together with its context. The target antigen is unknown. The germline V gene encodes CDR1 LGHDT and CDR2 YNNKEL (reference sequence). Trimming removed 0 bases at V and 4 bases at J, with 7 bases between. The CDR3 is 14 amino acids. This entry belongs to a study of blood T cells in healthy people across ages. Looking at the study overall: There was about one barcoded beta molecule captured by template switching per two T cells.

The use of a sample-barcoded 5' primer and a J-beta primer mix characterized a second PCR of roughly 6 to 11 cycles. In TCRdb, the 5' RACE reads were re-called with MiXCR into one record per CDR3 protein. The sample lists over 950,000 distinct CDR3 sequences, roughly two fifths occurring once. Findings of the study overall: Diversity of TCR beta per million T cells declined in a roughly linear way with age.

The chain is built from TRBV3-1 and TRBJ1-3; D uncertain. This TCR came from a man younger than 30 in good health. The specimen was blood. Here the CDR3 reads CASSQEPQGNTIYF. As DNA, the CDR3 is TGTGCCAGCAGCCAAGAACCCCAAGGAAACACCATATATTTT.